Following are 9 T cell receptor beta chains from one sample sequenced in a study of OX40 agonist ivuxolimab in advanced cancers. Profiling relied on immunoSEQ multiplex PCR, and the TCRdb table lists in-frame clones only, not all of them. This table holds about 58,000 clones, 75% to 90% found once. Source: CD4+ or CD8+ T cells sorted from blood, taken in a trial of the OX40 agonist ivuxolimab. The receptors here all came from an adult with an advanced solid tumor such as melanoma, head and neck, liver or kidney cancer.

This chain uses TRBV5-4 with TRBJ1-2, with 7 bases matching TRBD1. Germline V gives CDR1 SGHNT, CDR2 YYREEE (reference sequence). With 4 bases clipped from V and 8 bases from J, the junction kept 14 bases outside the gene matches. The CDR3 runs 15 residues. CDR3 DNA: TGTGCCAGCAGCCCGGAGCAGGGGGTCAAATCCGGCTACACCTTC. Its translation: CASSPEQGVKSGYTF.

The chain links TRBV19 to TRBJ1-5; TRBD1 is a possible D gene (6 bases). The V gene's germline CDR1 is LNHDA and CDR2 SQIVND (reference sequence). CDR3 size: 17 residues. The V end was cut by 0 bases, the J end by 1 base, with 13 bases between. CDR3 sequence: CASSIEGAGNSNQPQHF. Here the CDR3 DNA reads TGTGCCAGTAGTATAGAGGGGGCAGGGAACAGCAATCAGCCCCAGCATTTT.

The V and J genes are TRBV29-1 and TRBJ2-1; TRBD2 matches 9 bases. The junction had 0 bases not matched to a gene; V was cut back by 4 bases and J by 2 bases. Germline CDR1 is SQVTM and CDR2 is ANQGSEA. CDR3 length equals 13 residues. CDR3 in amino acids: CSVGLAAYNEQFF. Here the CDR3 DNA reads TGCAGCGTTGGACTAGCGGCCTACAATGAGCAGTTCTTC.

This chain joins TRBV25-1 and TRBJ2-1; D gene unclear. The CDR3 sequence is 13 residues long. V was trimmed by 5 bases and J by 2 bases, leaving 7 bases between them. Germline CDR1 and CDR2: MGHDK and SYGVNS. CDR3 DNA: TGTGCCAGCAGTAGACCCGCCTACAATGAGCAGTTCTTC. Translation: CASSRPAYNEQFF. Combining the CDR3 with reference TRBV25-1 and TRBJ2-1 gives the whole variable domain EADIYQTPRYLVIGTGKKITLECSQTMGHDKMYWYQQDPGMELHLIHYSYGVNSTEKGDLSSESTVSRIRTEHFPLTLESARPSHTSQYLCASSRPAYNEQFFGPGTRLTVL.

The chain carries TRBV23-1 and TRBJ2-7; tentatively, D is TRBD1 (5 bases). TRBV23-1 is known as an ORF, though its function is uncertain. This CDR3 contains 17 residues. V shed 0 bases and J shed 1 base, with 16 bases lying between them. The CDR3 sequence is CASSQSMVGPPSYEQYF. The CDR3 nucleotides are TGCGCCAGCAGTCAATCGATGGTGGGGCCCCCATCCTACGAGCAGTACTTC.

The chain links TRBV27 to TRBJ2-3; tentative D call: TRBD2 (6 bases). V shed 0 bases and J shed 7 bases, with 14 bases lying between them. Germline CDR1 reads MNHEY; CDR2 reads SMNVEV (reference sequence). This CDR3 has 15 residues. Here the CDR3 DNA reads TGTGCCAGCAGTTTATCGGCGGGACTCACGAATACGCAGTATTTT. It yields the protein CASSLSAGLTNTQYF.

J is TRBJ2-7 and V is TRBV11-2; 7 nucleotides line up with TRBD1. CDR3 length equals 15 residues. The germline CDR1 and CDR2 sequences are SGHAT and FQNNGV. V shed 5 bases, J shed 3 bases, and the junction held 10 bases outside the gene matches. Here the CDR3 reads CASSPGTVKYYEQYF. CDR3 DNA sequence: TGTGCCAGCAGCCCCGGGACAGTGAAATACTACGAGCAGTACTTC.

This clone was seen only once. The V call is TRBV6-1, the J call TRBJ2-7; 9 nucleotides align to TRBD2. CDR1 MNHNS and CDR2 SASEGT come from the germline V gene. Trimming at V came to 8 bases and at J to 4 bases, leaving 9 bases not matched to a gene. The CDR3 sequence is 14 residues long. The CDR3 DNA reads TGTGCCAGCGATAACGGGCGGGGGGGATACGAGCAGTACTTC. Residues: CASDNGRGGYEQYF.

Worth noting for this clone: Sequence at one end of the junction differs from germline and may be a read error. This chain uses TRBV6-1 with TRBJ2-3; D not certain. Germline CDR1 reads MNHNS; CDR2 reads SASEGT. CDR3 length: 11 amino acids. CDR3 DNA: TGTGCCAGCAGCCGCACGGATACGCAGTATTTT. Encoded protein: CASSRTDTQYF.